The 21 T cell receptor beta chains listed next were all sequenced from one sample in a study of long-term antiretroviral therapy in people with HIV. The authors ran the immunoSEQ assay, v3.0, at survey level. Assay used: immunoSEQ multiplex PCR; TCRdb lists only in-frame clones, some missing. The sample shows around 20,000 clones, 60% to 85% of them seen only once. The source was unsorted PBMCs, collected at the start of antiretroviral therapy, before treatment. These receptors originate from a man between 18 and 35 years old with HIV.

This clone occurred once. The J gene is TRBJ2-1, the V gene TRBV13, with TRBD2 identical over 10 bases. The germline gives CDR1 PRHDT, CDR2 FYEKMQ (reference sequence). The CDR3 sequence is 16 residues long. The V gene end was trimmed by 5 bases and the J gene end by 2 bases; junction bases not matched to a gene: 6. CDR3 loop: CASSRRTSGTYNEQFF. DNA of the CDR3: TGTGCCAGCAGCCGCCGAACTAGCGGGACCTACAATGAGCAGTTCTTC.

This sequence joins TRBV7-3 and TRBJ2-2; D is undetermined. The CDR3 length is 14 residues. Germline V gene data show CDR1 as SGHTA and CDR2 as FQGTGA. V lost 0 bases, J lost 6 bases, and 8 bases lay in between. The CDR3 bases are TGTGCCAGCAGCTTAACGTCTAGGTCCGGGGAGCTGTTTTTT. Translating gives CASSLTSRSGELFF.

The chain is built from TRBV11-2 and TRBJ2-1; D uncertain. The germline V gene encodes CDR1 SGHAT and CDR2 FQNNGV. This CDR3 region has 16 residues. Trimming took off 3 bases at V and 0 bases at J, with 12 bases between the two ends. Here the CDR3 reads CASSFVPGSSYNEQFF. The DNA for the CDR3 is TGTGCCAGCAGCTTCGTACCGGGCAGCTCCTACAATGAGCAGTTCTTC.

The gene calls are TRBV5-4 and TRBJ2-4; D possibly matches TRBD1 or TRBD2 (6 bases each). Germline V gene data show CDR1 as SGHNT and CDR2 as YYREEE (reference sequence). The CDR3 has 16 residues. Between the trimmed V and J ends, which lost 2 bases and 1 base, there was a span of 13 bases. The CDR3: CASSFQGRMAKNIQYF. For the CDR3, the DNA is TGTGCCAGCAGCTTCCAGGGGAGGATGGCCAAAAACATTCAGTACTTC. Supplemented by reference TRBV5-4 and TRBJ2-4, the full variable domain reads ETGVTQSPTHLIKTRGQQVTLRCSSQSGHNTVSWYQQALGQGPQFIFQYYREEENGRGNFPPRFSGLQFPNYSSELNVNALELDDSALYLCASSFQGRMAKNIQYFGAGTRLSVL.

The CDR3 loop reads CASSLRVRPGTQYF. As DNA, the CDR3 is TGTGCCAGCAGCTTGCGGGTCCGTCCGGGTACGCAGTATTTT. The genes are TRBV5-6 and TRBJ2-3, with D unresolved. CDR3 length: 14 amino acids. V lost 1 base and J lost 8, with 14 bases in between. CDR1 is SGHDT and CDR2 is YYEEEE in the germline V gene.

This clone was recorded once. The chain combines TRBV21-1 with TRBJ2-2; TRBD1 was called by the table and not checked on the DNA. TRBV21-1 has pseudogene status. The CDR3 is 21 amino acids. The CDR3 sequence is CASSKRGTGENTSANTGELFF. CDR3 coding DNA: TGTGCCAGCAGCAAAAGGGGGACAGGGGAAAATACTAGCGCGAACACCGGGGAGCTGTTTTTT.

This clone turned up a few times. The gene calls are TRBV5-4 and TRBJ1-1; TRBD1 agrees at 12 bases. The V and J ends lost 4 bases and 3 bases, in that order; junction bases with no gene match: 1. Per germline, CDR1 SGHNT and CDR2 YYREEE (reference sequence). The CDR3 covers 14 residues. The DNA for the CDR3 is TGTGCCAGCAGCAGGGACAGGGGGCACACTGAAGCTTTCTTT. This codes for CASSRDRGHTEAFF.

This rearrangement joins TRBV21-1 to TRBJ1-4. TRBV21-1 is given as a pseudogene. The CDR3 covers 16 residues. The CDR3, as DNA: TGTGCCAGCAGCAAATATCACGAGGGACCTAATGAAAAACTGTTTTTT. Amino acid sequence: CASSKYHEGPNEKLFF.

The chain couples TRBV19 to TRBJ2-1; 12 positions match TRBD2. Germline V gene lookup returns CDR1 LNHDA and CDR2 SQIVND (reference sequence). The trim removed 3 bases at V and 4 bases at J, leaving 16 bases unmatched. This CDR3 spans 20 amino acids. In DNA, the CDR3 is TGTGCCAGTAGTATCGAACGACTAGCGGGAGACCCTCGCCCATACAATGAGCAGTTCTTC. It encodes CASSIERLAGDPRPYNEQFF.

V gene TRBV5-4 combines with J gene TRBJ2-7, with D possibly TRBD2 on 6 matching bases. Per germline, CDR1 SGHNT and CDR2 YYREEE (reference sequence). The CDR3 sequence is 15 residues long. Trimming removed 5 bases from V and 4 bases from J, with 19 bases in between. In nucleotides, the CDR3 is TGTGCCAGCAGGCCCGGGGTAGCGGTGATGTACGAGCAGTACTTC. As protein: CASRPGVAVMYEQYF.

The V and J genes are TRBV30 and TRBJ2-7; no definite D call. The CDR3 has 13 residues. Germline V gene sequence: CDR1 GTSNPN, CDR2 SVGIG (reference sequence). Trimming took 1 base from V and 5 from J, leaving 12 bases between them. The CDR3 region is CAWSEVVLNEQYF. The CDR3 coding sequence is TGTGCCTGGAGTGAGGTCGTTTTGAACGAGCAGTACTTC.

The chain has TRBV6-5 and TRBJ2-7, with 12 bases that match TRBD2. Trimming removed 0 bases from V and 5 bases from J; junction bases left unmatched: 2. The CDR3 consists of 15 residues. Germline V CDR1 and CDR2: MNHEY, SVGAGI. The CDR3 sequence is CASSYSTSGSNEQYF. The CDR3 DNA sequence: TGTGCCAGCAGTTACTCGACTAGCGGGAGCAACGAGCAGTACTTC.

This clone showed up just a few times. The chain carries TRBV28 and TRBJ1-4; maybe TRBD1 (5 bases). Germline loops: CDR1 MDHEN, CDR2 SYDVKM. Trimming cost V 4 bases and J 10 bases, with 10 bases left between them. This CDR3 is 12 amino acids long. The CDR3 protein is CASSYLGGKLFF. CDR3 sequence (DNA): TGTGCCAGCAGTTACCTCGGGGGAAAACTGTTTTTT.

This CDR3 is CASRERAKNIQYF. The CDR3 DNA sequence: TGTGCCAGCAGGGAGAGAGCCAAAAACATTCAGTACTTC. The genes are TRBV6-5 and TRBJ2-4, with D unclear. In germline, CDR1 is MNHEY, CDR2 SVGAGI. The CDR3 consists of 13 residues. Trimming cost V 6 bases and J 0 bases, with 6 bases left between them.

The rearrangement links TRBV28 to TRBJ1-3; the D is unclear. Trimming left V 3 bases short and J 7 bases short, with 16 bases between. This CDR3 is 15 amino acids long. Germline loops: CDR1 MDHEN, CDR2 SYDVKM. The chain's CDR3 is CASSFESQARNTIYF. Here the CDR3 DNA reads TGTGCCAGCAGTTTCGAGTCTCAAGCACGGAACACCATATATTTT.

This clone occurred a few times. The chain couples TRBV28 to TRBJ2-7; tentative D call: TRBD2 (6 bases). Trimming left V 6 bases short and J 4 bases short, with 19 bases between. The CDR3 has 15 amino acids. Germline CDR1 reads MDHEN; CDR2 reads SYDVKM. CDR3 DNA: TGTGCCAGCAGCAAGGCCCGGGAGTGGTTGTACGAGCAGTACTTC. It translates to CASSKAREWLYEQYF.

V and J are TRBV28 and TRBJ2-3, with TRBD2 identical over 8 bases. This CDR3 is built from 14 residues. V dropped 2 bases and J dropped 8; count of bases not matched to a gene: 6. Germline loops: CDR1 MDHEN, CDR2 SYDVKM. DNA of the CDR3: TGTGCCAGCAGTTTAGCGGGAGGCCCGCCTACGCAGTATTTT. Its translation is CASSLAGGPPTQYF.

CDR3 sequence (DNA): TGTGCCAGCAGCGTAACTGACTCTGGGGGGGAGCAGTACTTC. This gives the protein CASSVTDSGGEQYF. The chain employs TRBV7-9 and TRBJ2-7, with a weak D call TRBD2 (6 bases). CDR1 and CDR2 from the germline V gene are SEHNR and FQNEAQ (reference sequence). Deletions cut 5 bases from V and 7 bases from J, with 18 bases between. The CDR3 is made up of 14 amino acids.

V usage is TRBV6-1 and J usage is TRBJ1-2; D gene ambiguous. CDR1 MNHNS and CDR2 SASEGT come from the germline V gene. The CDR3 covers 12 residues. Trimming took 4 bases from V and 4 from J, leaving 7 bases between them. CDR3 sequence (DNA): TGTGCCAGCAGTGGTACAGCCTATGGCTACACCTTC. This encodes CASSGTAYGYTF.

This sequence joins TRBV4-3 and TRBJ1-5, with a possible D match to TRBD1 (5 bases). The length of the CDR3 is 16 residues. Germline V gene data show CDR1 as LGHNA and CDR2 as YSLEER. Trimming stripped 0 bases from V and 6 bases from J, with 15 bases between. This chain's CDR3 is CASSQEVAGRGQPQHF. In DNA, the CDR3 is TGCGCCAGCAGCCAAGAGGTTGCAGGGAGGGGTCAGCCCCAGCATTTT.

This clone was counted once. Written as DNA, the CDR3 is TGTGCCAGCAGTTCGAGCGGGAGACCCTACGAGCAGTACTTC. Translated, it gives CASSSSGRPYEQYF. The chain carries TRBV7-9 and TRBJ2-5; 8 positions agree with TRBD2. The closer fit of TRBJ2-7 to the DNA end suggests the J call may be wrong. In germline, CDR1 is SEHNR, CDR2 FQNEAQ (reference sequence). The CDR3 length is 14 residues.